The TCR beta chain under discussion was sequenced for a study of post-analysis software for immune sequencing data. Overall study context: There were relapsing-remitting, secondary progressive and progressive-relapsing multiple sclerosis among the disease courses included. The study, taken as a whole, reports: Among roughly 5 TRBV segments more frequent in patients than controls were TRBV5-6, TRBV5-1 and TRBV20-1. Analysis by F measure revealed that same-batch samples clustered strongly together. Normalized Chao1 diversity was significantly lower in multiple sclerosis patients than in controls.

TCR beta cDNA libraries included unique molecular identifiers. From around 0.96 to 9.9 million T cells, 400,000 to 500,000 cDNA molecules were obtained. Via MiXCR, TCRdb re-called the PCR reads, giving one row per CDR3 protein. This table has roughly 700,000 distinct CDR3 sequences, less than 35% appearing once. The CDR3 sequence is 16 residues long. The junction had 8 bases not matched to a gene; V was cut back by 0 bases and J by 5 bases. CDR1 is SGDLS and CDR2 is YYNGEE in the germline V gene. A note on this clonotype: Its antigen is unidentified.

The sequence was collected from a girl aged 5-17 years with multiple sclerosis. This sequence joins TRBV9 and TRBJ2-1, with 7 bases that match TRBD1. The specimen was blood. The CDR3 sequence: CASSVGTGQPHNEQFF. CDR3 in DNA: TGTGCCAGCAGCGTAGGAACGGGACAGCCCCACAATGAGCAGTTCTTC.